These T cell receptor beta chains were read from a single sample in a study of shared clonotypes between healthy human individuals. Assay used: immunoSEQ multiplex PCR; TCRdb lists only in-frame clones, some missing. This table holds around 990,000 clones, approximately 77% found once. Sample: memory CD4+ T cells from PBMCs. The receptors here all came from a man between 18 and 29 years old in good health. Some clones in this sample may be carry-over from other donors' samples. Both conserved end residues are part of each CDR3. D genes are given only for firm matches. Not every row has a clone size; where given, it reads once, few, many or a size class.

v_gene	d_gene	j_gene	abundance	CDR3aa	CDR3nt
TRBV6-5	.	TRBJ2-1	once	CASSYGLSVAHNEQFF	TGTGCCAGCAGTTACGGCCTATCTGTTGCCCACAATGAGCAGTTCTTC
TRBV21-1	.	TRBJ1-5	.	CASSKGRGGQPQHF	TGTGCCAGCAGCAAAGGGCGCGGTGGACAGCCCCAGCATTTT
TRBV5-1	.	TRBJ1-4	.	CASSLGTGREKLFF	TGCGCCAGCAGCTTGGGTACAGGGCGCGAAAAACTGTTTTTT
TRBV29-1	.	TRBJ1-4	.	CSVALSGAGEKLFF	TGCAGCGTTGCTCTTTCCGGGGCGGGTGAAAAACTGTTTTTT
TRBV2	TRBD1	TRBJ1-1	.	CASSKTGTGVFGAFF	TGTGCCAGCAGTAAAACCGGGACAGGGGTCTTTGGAGCTTTCTTT
TRBV5-1	TRBD2	TRBJ2-7	.	CASSLAGSGGEQYF	TGCGCCAGCAGCTTGGCGGGTAGCGGGGGCGAGCAGTACTTC
TRBV4-1	TRBD2	TRBJ2-7	few	CASSRSLSGSSYEQYF	TGCGCCAGCAGCCGCTCATTAAGCGGGAGTTCGTACGAGCAGTACTTC
TRBV5-4	.	TRBJ1-5	.	CASSFFGRHQPQHF	TGTGCCAGCAGCTTTTTCGGGAGGCATCAGCCCCAGCATTTT
TRBV11-2	TRBD2	TRBJ2-1	few	CASSPLRLAGGPGNEQFF	TGTGCCAGCAGCCCCCTTAGACTAGCGGGAGGGCCTGGCAATGAGCAGTTCTTC
TRBV7-7	.	TRBJ1-3	many	CASSLEVRGVGNTIYF	TGTGCCAGCAGCTTAGAGGTGAGGGGGGTTGGAAACACCATATATTTT
TRBV4-2	.	TRBJ1-4	.	CASSQEGGDEKLFF	TGTGCCAGCAGCCAAGAGGGCGGGGATGAAAAACTGTTTTTT
TRBV5-1	TRBD1	TRBJ2-7	.	CASSIRDRGYEQYF	TGCGCCAGCAGCATCCGGGACAGGGGCTACGAGCAGTACTTC
TRBV2	TRBD1	TRBJ1-4	.	CASSDPGQGMSEKLFF	TGTGCCAGCAGTGACCCGGGACAGGGGATGAGTGAAAAACTGTTTTTT
TRBV5-4	.	TRBJ2-7	.	CASSSNYREQYF	TGTGCCAGCAGCTCGAATTACCGGGAGCAGTACTTC
TRBV7-3	TRBD2	TRBJ2-3	.	CASSPRGRTSTDTQYF	TGTGCCAGCAGCCCCCGCGGGAGAACGAGCACAGATACGCAGTATTTT
TRBV28	.	TRBJ1-2	many	CASSLLGPANNYGYTF	TGTGCCAGCAGCCTATTAGGTCCGGCCAATAACTATGGCTACACCTTC
TRBV27	TRBD1	TRBJ2-7	.	CASSLPGSQGVNEQYF	TGTGCCAGCAGTTTACCTGGGTCACAGGGGGTCAACGAGCAGTACTTC
TRBV28	TRBD1	TRBJ2-7	.	CASSLSTPGQGYEQYF	TGTGCCAGCAGTTTATCGACTCCGGGACAGGGATACGAGCAGTACTTC
TRBV4-2	TRBD2	TRBJ2-1	.	CASSQDIAGGYAEQFF	TGTGCCAGCAGCCAAGATATCGCGGGAGGGTATGCTGAGCAGTTCTTC
TRBV7-9	TRBD1	TRBJ1-4	once	CASSQDRGTEKLFF	TGTGCCAGCAGCCAGGACAGGGGTACGGAAAAACTGTTTTTT
TRBV28	TRBD2	TRBJ2-1	.	CASSQVPSWGSSGSTYNEQFF	TGTGCCAGCAGTCAAGTGCCCAGCTGGGGATCTAGCGGGAGTACCTACAATGAGCAGTTCTTC
TRBV2	.	TRBJ2-7	.	CASSAGRVWYEQYF	TGTGCCAGCAGTGCGGGAAGGGTGTGGTACGAGCAGTACTTC
TRBV19	TRBD1	TRBJ2-7	.	CASSSRDRGPYEQYF	TGTGCCAGTAGCAGCCGGGACAGGGGACCCTACGAGCAGTACTTC
TRBV5-4	TRBD1	TRBJ2-7	.	CASSPGGQEAYEQYF	TGTGCCAGCAGCCCCGGGGGACAGGAAGCCTACGAGCAGTACTTC
TRBV9	.	TRBJ2-7	.	CASSVDGLSGHEQYF	TGTGCCAGCAGCGTAGACGGACTAAGCGGCCACGAGCAGTACTTC
TRBV7-3	.	TRBJ2-1	few	CASSLRPQGNEQFF	TGTGCCAGCAGCTTAAGGCCCCAAGGCAATGAGCAGTTCTTC
TRBV5-1	.	TRBJ2-3	once	CASSLQVAGTDTQYF	TGCGCCAGCAGCCTTCAGGTAGCGGGCACAGATACGCAGTATTTT
TRBV28	TRBD1	TRBJ1-5	.	CASSFLEGASPYSNQPQHF	TGTGCCAGCAGTTTCCTCGAGGGGGCCAGCCCCTATAGCAATCAGCCCCAGCATTTT